The 9 T cell receptor beta chains presented below share a single source sample, sequenced in a study of blood T cells in healthy people across ages. A second PCR, run for roughly 7 to 11 cycles, used a sample-barcoded 5' primer plus a J-beta primer mix. TCRdb called the 5' RACE reads again in MiXCR, with one record for every CDR3 protein. The table lists about 1.4 million distinct CDR3 sequences, around 59% of them singletons. Sequences were obtained from blood. The origin of the receptors is a man younger than 35 in good health.

The sample holds a few counts of this clonotype. The chain carries TRBV12-3 or TRBV12-4 and TRBJ2-1; 7 bases line up with TRBD2. CDR3 length: 15 amino acids. The V segment lost 1 base and the J segment 5 bases; nucleotides outside the gene matches: 5. This chain's CDR3 is CASSLGPRGDNEQFF. The DNA of the CDR3 is TGTGCCAGCAGTTTAGGCCCTCGGGGGGACAATGAGCAGTTCTTC.

The chain couples TRBV7-9 to TRBJ2-2; D may be TRBD1 (5 bases). With 6 bases removed from V and 1 base from J, the gap between germline ends came to 12 bases. CDR1 is SEHNR, CDR2 FQNEAQ, per germline (reference sequence). This CDR3 has 15 residues. CDR3 region: CASRTGQGNTGELFF. The CDR3 coding sequence is TGTGCCAGCAGAACCGGTCAGGGGAACACCGGGGAGCTGTTTTTT.

This chain joins TRBV12-3 or TRBV12-4 and TRBJ2-1; weak D call: TRBD1 (5 bases). V lost 6 bases to trimming and J lost 6 bases, with 12 bases between them. The length of the CDR3 is 13 residues. The DNA of the CDR3 is TGTGCCAGCAGAGGTCCAGGGCCCAATGAGCAGTTCTTC. Encoded protein: CASRGPGPNEQFF.

This rearrangement joins TRBV5-5 to TRBJ1-2, with TRBD1 as a possible D gene (5 bases). Germline CDR1 and CDR2: SGHKS and YYEKEE (reference sequence). With 4 bases removed from V and 8 bases from J, the gap between germline ends came to 18 bases. This CDR3 is 14 amino acids long. CDR3: CASSPLNGAAGYTF. DNA of the CDR3: TGTGCCAGCAGCCCCCTCAACGGGGCGGCCGGCTACACCTTC.

In this sample, this clonotype turned up once. V is TRBV14 and J is TRBJ2-7; no definite D call. This CDR3 is built from 13 residues. The germline V gene encodes CDR1 SGHDN and CDR2 FVKESK. The ends were cut back, 4 bases at V and 7 bases at J, with 14 bases in the middle. The CDR3 loop reads CASSPRGVPEQYF. In nucleotides, the CDR3 is TGTGCCAGCAGCCCCCGTGGAGTCCCTGAGCAGTACTTC.

The CDR3 DNA reads TGTGCCAGCAGCCCCCGTGGGGGGTCTTTAACAGATACGCAGTATTTT. Encoded protein: CASSPRGGSLTDTQYF. The chain links TRBV9 to TRBJ2-3; D may be TRBD2 (6 bases). Per germline, CDR1 SGDLS and CDR2 YYNGEE. V lost 4 bases to trimming and J lost 3 bases, with 18 bases between them. The CDR3 runs 16 residues.

This clonotype has only one observation. V usage is TRBV4-1 and J usage is TRBJ2-1, with D possibly being TRBD2 (5 bases). CDR3 length: 13 amino acids. V lost 4 bases and J 8 bases, leaving 12 bases between the germline ends. The V gene's germline CDR1 is MGHRA and CDR2 YSYEKL. CDR3 DNA: TGCGCCAGCAGCCGTTTCGTGGGAGATGAGCAGTTCTTC. Its translation: CASSRFVGDEQFF.

The chain recombines TRBV10-3 with TRBJ1-4; weak D call: TRBD1 (6 bases). CDR3 size: 15 residues. CDR1 and CDR2 from the germline V gene are ENHRY and SYGVKD. V was clipped by 0 bases and J by 7 bases, with 12 bases between them. CDR3 region: CAISESRTGLEKLFF. CDR3 coding DNA: TGTGCCATCAGTGAGTCACGCACAGGGCTTGAAAAACTGTTTTTT.

The J gene is TRBJ2-3, the V gene TRBV12-3 or TRBV12-4; D is unclear. The CDR3 runs to 12 residues. The V end lost 7 bases, the J end lost 8 bases, and 13 bases lay between the germline ends. CDR3 region: CASTPQVGTQYF. For the CDR3, the DNA is TGTGCCAGCACCCCCCAGGTGGGTACGCAGTATTTT.